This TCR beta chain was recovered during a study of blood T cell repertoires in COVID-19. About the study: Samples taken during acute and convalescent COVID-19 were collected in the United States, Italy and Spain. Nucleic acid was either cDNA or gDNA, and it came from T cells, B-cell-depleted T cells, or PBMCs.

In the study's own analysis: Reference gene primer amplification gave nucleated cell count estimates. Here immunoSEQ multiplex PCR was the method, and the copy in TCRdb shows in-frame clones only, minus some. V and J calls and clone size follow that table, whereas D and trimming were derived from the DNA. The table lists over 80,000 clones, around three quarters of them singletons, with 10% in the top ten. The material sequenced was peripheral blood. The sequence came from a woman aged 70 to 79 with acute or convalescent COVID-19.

The CDR3 region has the DNA TGTGCCAGCAGTAAACCGGGACAGAGTAATCAGCCCCAGCATTTT. Protein product: CASSKPGQSNQPQHF. The chain links TRBV28 to TRBJ1-5; 7 bases are shared with TRBD1. CDR3 length: 15 amino acids. The germline V gene encodes CDR1 MDHEN and CDR2 SYDVKM. V trimming: 5 bases; J trimming: 4 bases; junction bases outside the gene matches: 8.